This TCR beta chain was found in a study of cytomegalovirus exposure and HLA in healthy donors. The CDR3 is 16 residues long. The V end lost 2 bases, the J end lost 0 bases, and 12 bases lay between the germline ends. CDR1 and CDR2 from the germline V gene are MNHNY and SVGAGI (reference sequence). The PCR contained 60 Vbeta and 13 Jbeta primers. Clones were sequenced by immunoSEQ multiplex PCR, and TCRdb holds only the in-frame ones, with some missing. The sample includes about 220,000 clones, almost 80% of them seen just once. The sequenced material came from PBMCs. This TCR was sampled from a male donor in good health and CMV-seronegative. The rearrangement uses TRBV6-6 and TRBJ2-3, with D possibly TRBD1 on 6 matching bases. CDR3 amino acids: CASSYPQGVSTDTQYF. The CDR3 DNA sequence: TGTGCCAGCAGTTACCCACAGGGCGTGAGCACAGATACGCAGTATTTT.